This T cell receptor (beta chain) was recovered during a study of cytomegalovirus exposure and HLA in healthy donors. Points on this clone: Its target is unknown.

PCR involved 60 Vbeta and 13 Jbeta primers. Clones were read by immunoSEQ multiplex PCR, and TCRdb kept only the in-frame ones, dropping some. The sample has under 200,000 clones; roughly 79% are singletons. Points from the study as a whole: Across HLA loci, a later analysis found differing TCR association rates, with DRB1 most and HLA-C fewest. Indistinguishable V segments, including TRBV6-2 and TRBV6-3, were excluded. Presence/absence analyses supposed approximately even sequencing depth among donors. The classifier reportedly diagnosed cytomegalovirus status with high sensitivity and specificity.

The CDR3 is 17 amino acids. V trimming: 6 bases; J trimming: 2 bases; junction bases outside the gene matches: 8. Germline V gene lookup returns CDR1 SNHLY and CDR2 FYNNEI. The clonotype originates from a woman under 40 in good health and CMV-seropositive. Sequencing was done on a sample of PBMCs. The chain carries TRBV2 and TRBJ2-6; TRBD1 aligns across 9 bases. CDR3 residues: CASRPGTGRPGANVLTF. The CDR3, as DNA: TGTGCCAGCAGACCCGGGACAGGGCGACCTGGGGCCAACGTCCTGACTTTC.